This TCR beta chain was observed in a study of cytomegalovirus exposure and HLA in healthy donors. Each of the donors was a healthy bone marrow donor. The PCR made use of 60 Vbeta and 13 Jbeta primers. The assay was immunoSEQ multiplex PCR, and TCRdb's table has in-frame clones only and misses some. The data show approximately 170,000 clones, with 85% seen just once and 1% held by the top ten. V lost 7 bases, J lost 3 bases, and 6 bases stayed unmatched. Germline values: CDR1 SQVTM, CDR2 ANQGSEA. The CDR3 has 13 residues. This TCR derives from a boy aged 2 to 10 in good health and CMV-seronegative. Material for sequencing was PBMCs. The chain recombines TRBV29-1 with TRBJ1-5; 7 nucleotides agree with TRBD1. This CDR3 is CSARTGNNQPQHF. CDR3 DNA: TGCAGCGCCAGGACAGGAAACAATCAGCCCCAGCATTTT.